This TCR beta chain was obtained from a study of T cells in women clearing cervical HPV infection. Study-level background: Women with histologically confirmed HPV16-related CIN3 or worse, 2 with invasive cancer, served as cases.

With regard to this clone: Its cognate antigen is unknown. The CDR3 end falls 3 residues outside the read, so it is completed with the germline J gene.

Study-level results: Controls had more TRBV6-7 (around 0.15%) than cases (about 0.11%). CIN3+ cases had significantly higher TCR richness than controls; evenness did not differ.

Sequenced by immunoSEQ multiplex PCR; TCRdb stores in-frame clones only, minus some. The sample includes around 35,000 clones. Germline CDR1 is LNHDA and CDR2 is SQIVND (reference sequence). CDR3 length: 15 amino acids. Trimming removed 3 bases at V and 1 base at J, with 12 bases between. Cervical HPV DNA detected by MY09/MY11 PCR, typed by dot-blot. The chain combines TRBV19 with TRBJ1-1; weak D call: TRBD1 (6 bases). This clonotype originated in a woman aged 18-70 years with a cervical HPV16 infection that either progressed to CIN3+ or cleared (not recorded which). Material for sequencing was blood buffy coat. The CDR3 bases that were read are TGTGCCAGTAGTATTGTTGGACAGTCGAACACTGAA. Protein product: CASSIVGQSNTE. The full CDR3 sequence reads CASSIVGQSNTEAFF. The variable domain in full, with the rest retrieved from reference TRBV19 and TRBJ1-1, is DGGITQSPKYLFRKEGQNVTLSCEQNLNHDAMYWYRQDPGQGLRLIYYSQIVNDFQKGDIAEGYSVSREKKESFPLTVTSAQKNPTAFYLCASSIVGQSNTEAFFGQGTRLTVV.